Listed below are T cell receptor beta chains from one sample, sequenced in a study of Graves' ophthalmopathy and Graves' hyperthyroidism. From the multiplex PCR reads, TCRdb called clonotypes with MiXCR, one entry per CDR3 protein. Of around 340,000 distinct CDR3 sequences in the sample, 17% were seen once. Sequenced: peripheral blood. The source of these receptors is an adult man with Graves' ophthalmopathy. Both conserved end residues are part of each CDR3. Each record gives: J gene, V gene, D gene, clone size, CDR3 DNA, CDR3 protein. The D gene is left open where the match is weak. Some rows have no size entry. The others give once, few or many, or a class for an expanded clone.

TRBJ1-1	TRBV5-1	.	many	TGCGCCAGCAGCTTGACTGCTCACAACACTGAAGCTTTCTTT	CASSLTAHNTEAFF
TRBJ1-3	TRBV4-1	.	many	TGCGCCAGCAGCCAAGATATGGAGGGATTTGCTGGAAACACCATATATTTT	CASSQDMEGFAGNTIYF
TRBJ1-1	TRBV12-3/TRBV12-4	.	many	TGTGCCAGCAGTCCAGAAGCGAACACTGAAGCTTTCTTT	CASSPEANTEAFF
TRBJ2-2	TRBV27	.	few	TGTGCCAGCAGTATGACTCCCGGGACCCCTGGCCGGGAGCTGTTTTTT	CASSMTPGTPGRELFF
TRBJ1-1	TRBV18	.	many	TGTGCCAGCTACCTGGGCACTGAAGCTTTCTTT	CASYLGTEAFF
TRBJ1-3	TRBV28	TRBD1	.	TGTGCCAGCAGTTCCCAGGGGGAGGGAAACACCATATATTTT	CASSSQGEGNTIYF
TRBJ1-1	TRBV12-3/TRBV12-4	TRBD1	many	TGTGCCAGCATCCCGACAGGGAGGTCTGAAGCTTTCTTT	CASIPTGRSEAFF
TRBJ2-7	TRBV2	.	many	TGTGCCAGCAGTGCCCAGGGGTTGGGGACCTACGAGCAGTACTTC	CASSAQGLGTYEQYF
TRBJ2-5	TRBV6-1	TRBD1	many	TGTGCCAGCAGCCCTCCCCTGGACAGGGAGTACTTC	CASSPPLDREYF
TRBJ2-2	TRBV6-2/TRBV6-3	TRBD2	many	TGTGCCAGCAGTTACGGTCTAGCGGCGAACACCGGGGAGCTGTTTTTT	CASSYGLAANTGELFF
TRBJ1-5	TRBV6-2/TRBV6-3	.	many	TGTGCCAGCAGTTCGGTCCGCGGGCAGCCCCAGCATTTT	CASSSVRGQPQHF
TRBJ2-7	TRBV29-1	.	many	TGCAGCGCCAGCAATCAACGTAGCTCCTACGAGCAGTACTTC	CSASNQRSSYEQYF
TRBJ2-2	TRBV24-1	.	many	TGTGCCACCAGTGAACAGACAGGCTGGGACACCGGGGAGCTGTTTTTT	CATSEQTGWDTGELFF
TRBJ2-1	TRBV7-9	.	.	TGTGCCAGCAGCTTGGACCGACCCTACGAGCAGTTCTTC	CASSLDRPYEQFF
TRBJ1-6	TRBV20-1	.	.	TGCAGTATGCGGCAGAATAATTCACCCCTCCACTTT	CSMRQNNSPLHF
TRBJ2-5	TRBV6-1	.	few	TGTGCCAGCAGCCCTGAGGAGGGGCCGTCGGGGACCCTGTACTTC	CASSPEEGPSGTLYF
TRBJ1-1	TRBV30	.	many	TGTGCCTGGAGCTGGCTGGGAGAGAACACTGAAGCTTTCTTT	CAWSWLGENTEAFF
TRBJ2-5	TRBV18	.	many	TGTGCCAGCTCACCAGGGAGAGGCTCCCGCGAGACCCAGTACTTC	CASSPGRGSRETQYF
TRBJ2-7	TRBV7-6	.	many	TGTGCCAGCAGCTTCTATTTCGCGGAGCAGTACTTC	CASSFYFAEQYF
TRBJ2-7	TRBV20-1	.	many	TGCAGTGCTACCGAAAGGACAGAATACGAGCAGTACTTC	CSATERTEYEQYF
TRBJ2-3	TRBV6-1	.	many	TGTGCCAGCAGTGAAGCCCCAGGGAGCACAGATACGCAGTATTTT	CASSEAPGSTDTQYF
TRBJ2-7	TRBV7-6	.	.	TGTGCCAGCAGTCCCTGGGGTGAGGAGTACGAGCAGTACTTC	CASSPWGEEYEQYF
TRBJ2-5	TRBV2	.	many	TGTGCCAGCACAGGGACTTCGTTTCAAGAGACCCAGTACTTC	CASTGTSFQETQYF
TRBJ2-5	TRBV7-6	.	many	TGTGCCAGCAGCTCCACACCGGGACCGGGACAAGAGACCCAGTACTTC	CASSSTPGPGQETQYF
TRBJ2-5	TRBV11-2	.	many	TGTGCCAGCAGCTTAGCCGTGTTAGGGGGCCAAGAGACCCAGTACTTC	CASSLAVLGGQETQYF
TRBJ1-5	TRBV6-2/TRBV6-3	.	many	TGTGCCAGCAGTTACTCGTTTGAACGGAAGTATTATAGCAATCAGCCCCAGCATTTT	CASSYSFERKYYSNQPQHF
TRBJ2-4	TRBV2	TRBD1	many	TGTGCCAGCACCCCCGGGACAGGGATAGCCAAAAACATTCAGTACTTC	CASTPGTGIAKNIQYF
TRBJ1-2	TRBV6-1	.	many	TGTGCCAGCAGTCGGAATGGCTACACCTTC	CASSRNGYTF
TRBJ1-5	TRBV6-1	.	many	TGTGCCAGCAGTGAATTTCGGGGTAGCAATCAGCCCCAGCATTTT	CASSEFRGSNQPQHF
TRBJ2-7	TRBV7-9	.	many	TGTGCCAGCAGCTGGGACCCCGCAGCCGAGCAGTACTTC	CASSWDPAAEQYF
TRBJ1-5	TRBV12-3/TRBV12-4	.	many	TGTGCCAGCAGGGAGGGACAACAAAGCAATCAGCCCCAGCATTTT	CASREGQQSNQPQHF
TRBJ1-1	TRBV7-9	.	many	TGTGCCAGCAGCCCAGGGCGGGGAACGAACACTGAAGCTTTCTTT	CASSPGRGTNTEAFF
TRBJ1-5	TRBV15	.	few	TGTGCCACCAGCAGAGTTATGTTGAGGGTCAGGAATCAGCCCCAGCATTTT	CATSRVMLRVRNQPQHF
TRBJ2-3	TRBV12-3/TRBV12-4	.	many	TGTGCCAGCAGTTTAGCTGCTAGCACAGATACGCAGTATTTT	CASSLAASTDTQYF
TRBJ1-6	TRBV6-5	.	many	TGTGCCAGCAGTTCATCCTCCTCTTCCCGTAATTCACCCCTCCACTTT	CASSSSSSSRNSPLHF
TRBJ2-7	TRBV7-8	TRBD1	many	TGTGCCAGCAGTCGAGGGACAGGGATTGACTACGAGCAGTACTTC	CASSRGTGIDYEQYF